These T cell receptor beta chains were read from a single sample in a study of T cells in localized non-small cell lung cancer. Clones were read by immunoSEQ multiplex PCR, and TCRdb kept only the in-frame ones, dropping some. The data contain 30,000 to 35,000 clones, 93% of them singletons. Sequenced here: peripheral blood, sampled before any cancer treatment. All receptors come from a female donor at least 60 years old with stage I lung adenocarcinoma. Each CDR3 is given with its conserved first and last residue. A D gene is named only where the DNA matches it firmly. Size values are once, few and many counts, or a class for expanded clones, and some rows have none.

length	D	V	J	size	DNA	CDR3
14	.	TRBV6-5	TRBJ1-1	once	TGTGCCAGCAGTTCCCCGGGGTTGAACACTGAAGCTTTCTTT	CASSSPGLNTEAFF
13	TRBD2	TRBV7-2	TRBJ2-3	once	TGTGCCAGCAGCTTCGGGGGGGCAGATACGCAGTATTTT	CASSFGGADTQYF
15	TRBD2	TRBV19	TRBJ2-1	.	TGTGCCAGTAGTATAGATCCGGCAGGGAGGGATGAGCAGTTCTTC	CASSIDPAGRDEQFF
14	TRBD2	TRBV7-3	TRBJ2-7	.	TGTGCCAGCAGCCCTCGGACTAGCGGATACGAGCAGTACTTC	CASSPRTSGYEQYF
15	TRBD2	TRBV7-2	TRBJ2-5	.	TGTGCCAGCAGCCGGGGGAGCGGGAGTTGGGAGACCCAGTACTTC	CASSRGSGSWETQYF
13	.	TRBV4-3	TRBJ2-3	.	TGCGCCAGCAGCCAAGAGGCAGGGGACGCGCAGTATTTT	CASSQEAGDAQYF
15	TRBD1	TRBV14	TRBJ1-4	.	TGTGCCAGCAGCCAGTCGACAGGGCGTTATGAAAAACTGTTTTTT	CASSQSTGRYEKLFF
14	TRBD1	TRBV5-1	TRBJ1-5	few	TGCGCCAGCAGCTTGGGTGACAGGGGTCAGCCCCAGCATTTT	CASSLGDRGQPQHF
17	.	TRBV5-1	TRBJ2-4	once	TGCGCCAGCAGCTTTCGACTCGCTGCTGGGACCAAAAACATTCAGTACTTC	CASSFRLAAGTKNIQYF
12	.	TRBV2	TRBJ2-7	.	TGTGCCAGCAGTGCATCCTCCTACGAGCAGTACTTC	CASSASSYEQYF
13	.	TRBV19	TRBJ2-2	.	TGTGCCAGTAGTATGTCAGGAACCGGGGAGCTGTTTTTT	CASSMSGTGELFF
15	.	TRBV6-5	TRBJ2-7	.	TGTGCCAGCAGTTACTCGCTACAGGCCTCCTACGAGCAGTACTTC	CASSYSLQASYEQYF
16	.	TRBV30	TRBJ2-5	.	TGTGCCTGGAGTGTACCCGAGGGGGGGCCTCGAGAGACCCAGTACTTC	CAWSVPEGGPRETQYF
16	TRBD2	TRBV11-3	TRBJ2-5	.	TGTGCCAGCAGCCGCTTAGCGGGAGCCTCACGAGAGACCCAGTACTTC	CASSRLAGASRETQYF
16	TRBD2	TRBV18	TRBJ2-2	.	TGTGCCAGCTCACCACCTTTACTAGCGATCACCGGGGAGCTGTTTTTT	CASSPPLLAITGELFF
14	TRBD1	TRBV5-1	TRBJ1-4	.	TGCGCCAGCAGCTTGGGGGACAGTAATGAAAAACTGTTTTTT	CASSLGDSNEKLFF
14	.	TRBV11-2	TRBJ2-7	.	TGTGCCAGCAGCTTAGATGCGAGGTCCTACGAGCAGTACTTC	CASSLDARSYEQYF
14	TRBD1	TRBV28	TRBJ2-3	.	TGTGCCAGCAGTTTAGACAGGGGGGCAGATACGCAGTATTTT	CASSLDRGADTQYF
16	.	TRBV9	TRBJ2-1	once	TGTGCCAGCAGCGTTCGTTTCGGCGGGACCCACAATGAGCAGTTCTTC	CASSVRFGGTHNEQFF
16	TRBD1	TRBV27	TRBJ1-1	.	TGTGCCAGCTACCAACCTCGGACAGGGCTGAGAACTGAAGCTTTCTTT	CASYQPRTGLRTEAFF
14	.	TRBV28	TRBJ2-5	.	TGTGCCAGCAGGGGGGACTGGTACCAAGAGACCCAGTACTTC	CASRGDWYQETQYF
14	.	TRBV19	TRBJ1-5	.	TGTGCCACCCGAAGCGACAGATACAATCAGCCCCAGCATTTT	CATRSDRYNQPQHF
15	.	TRBV6-5	TRBJ1-3	.	TGTGCCAGCAGCCGACAGGCAACCTCTGGAAACACCATATATTTT	CASSRQATSGNTIYF
15	TRBD1	TRBV7-2	TRBJ1-4	.	TGTGCCAGCAGCCCAGGACAGGGAAGGGGTGAAAAACTGTTTTTT	CASSPGQGRGEKLFF